A selection of T cell receptor beta chains follows, all from one sample in a study of tumor-infiltrating lymphocytes in primary liver carcinoma. Each CDR3 protein is one row after TCRdb ran MiXCR on the multiplex PCR reads. The repertoire holds about 64,000 distinct CDR3 sequences, with roughly two thirds as singletons. Material: liver tumor tissue from sampling region 4. Every receptor here comes from a man between 40 and 49 years old with primary liver carcinoma and hepatitis B virus infection. Each CDR3 is given with its conserved first and last residue. Fields, in order: J gene, V gene, CDR3 protein.

J: TRBJ2-5
V: TRBV28
CDR3: CTSGKECQETQYF

J: TRBJ2-2
V: TRBV10-1
CDR3: CANSDGLAGGGTGELFF

J: TRBJ2-3
V: TRBV6-1
CDR3: CASTQRRGLAHGTQYF

J: TRBJ2-2
V: TRBV12-3/TRBV12-4
CDR3: CVSSSDYTGELFF

J: TRBJ2-3
V: TRBV10-3
CDR3: CAISESNKGGRDTQYF

J: TRBJ2-7
V: TRBV12-3/TRBV12-4
CDR3: CASGERGGYEQYF

J: TRBJ1-6
V: TRBV11-1
CDR3: CASNRTLVSSIHF

J: TRBJ2-2
V: TRBV11-2
CDR3: CASILALGGADSGELFF

J: TRBJ2-5
V: TRBV5-4
CDR3: CVSSPAQVGETLYF

J: TRBJ2-6
V: TRBV6-2/TRBV6-3
CDR3: CATSYAGLSGTNVLTF

J: TRBJ1-2
V: TRBV5-8
CDR3: CASGPGQNGVYGYTF

J: TRBJ2-7
V: TRBV12-3/TRBV12-4
CDR3: CASSMGTRGTYKQYF

J: TRBJ2-2
V: TRBV29-1
CDR3: CSVLGPGPIGELFF

J: TRBJ2-7
V: TRBV7-9
CDR3: CASSRTSVYYEQYF

J: TRBJ2-2
V: TRBV29-1
CDR3: CSVGRGTGELFF

J: TRBJ1-3
V: TRBV6-5
CDR3: CASSHGGHSGNTIYF

J: TRBJ2-2
V: TRBV4-3
CDR3: CASNQDWYGELFF

J: TRBJ2-3
V: TRBV29-1
CDR3: CSVEGGANITDTQYF

J: TRBJ1-1
V: TRBV28
CDR3: CASSLQITEAFF

J: TRBJ1-2
V: TRBV6-2/TRBV6-3
CDR3: CVISQTGAGYTF

J: TRBJ2-3
V: TRBV30
CDR3: CALNRGLGTDTQYF

J: TRBJ1-5
V: TRBV6-1
CDR3: CVSSVTGAYNQPQHF

J: TRBJ2-3
V: TRBV5-6
CDR3: CASSTGQRTSYTQYF

J: TRBJ2-1
V: TRBV5-5
CDR3: CASSLVPGRYDEQFF

J: TRBJ1-2
V: TRBV4-1
CDR3: CASNQGDRNYGYAF

J: TRBJ2-1
V: TRBV6-2/TRBV6-3
CDR3: CASSYSGLEGVYNEQFF

J: TRBJ2-7
V: TRBV7-9
CDR3: CAISLAVELGQYF

J: TRBJ1-1
V: TRBV4-1
CDR3: CASSQKGGVQWTEAFF

J: TRBJ2-4
V: TRBV11-1
CDR3: CASSFPVTIETKNVQYF

J: TRBJ2-1
V: TRBV19
CDR3: CASSITLAPNEQFF

J: TRBJ2-7
V: TRBV5-1
CDR3: CASGLPGTGRFIYEHYF

J: TRBJ1-1
V: TRBV4-3
CDR3: CAISQGARENTEASF

J: TRBJ2-7
V: TRBV2
CDR3: CACENRADSYEQYF

J: TRBJ2-1
V: TRBV11-2
CDR3: CDSSLDKAYNEQFF

J: TRBJ1-2
V: TRBV7-9
CDR3: CAYSPEGRLPQYGYTF

J: TRBJ1-3
V: TRBV29-1
CDR3: CSVGGGTVMNTIYF

J: TRBJ2-7
V: TRBV30
CDR3: CAWGSGAPSELYF

J: TRBJ1-5
V: TRBV29-1
CDR3: CSGGEAGQPQHF

J: TRBJ2-3
V: TRBV7-9
CDR3: CASSLLVGVTTDTQYF

J: TRBJ2-3
V: TRBV30
CDR3: CAWSKGVTDTHYF

J: TRBJ2-6
V: TRBV11-2
CDR3: CASSLTGRTGANVLTF

J: TRBJ2-1
V: TRBV6-5
CDR3: CANSPGTSRSEQFF

J: TRBJ1-2
V: TRBV7-6
CDR3: CASSLAPGTNYGYTF

J: TRBJ2-7
V: TRBV4-2
CDR3: CASSQDRTGSYEQYF

J: TRBJ2-5
V: TRBV6-1
CDR3: CATRRASSGETQYF

J: TRBJ2-7
V: TRBV10-1
CDR3: CASCPGLANSYEQYF

J: TRBJ2-7
V: TRBV5-1
CDR3: CACSLDLAGADYEQYF

J: TRBJ2-1
V: TRBV12-3/TRBV12-4
CDR3: CSSSLEQNNEQFF

J: TRBJ2-3
V: TRBV5-4
CDR3: CASNLGGGWARDTRYF

J: TRBJ2-3
V: TRBV5-5
CDR3: CASSFGLDTQYF

J: TRBJ2-1
V: TRBV29-1
CDR3: CSVIWLAGYNEQFF